This T cell receptor beta chain was captured in a study of T-cell reconstitution after alpha-beta-depleted transplantation in children. Construction of the TCRbeta library involved unique molecular identifiers. TCRdb ran MiXCR on the PCR reads and lists one entry per CDR3 protein. The profile shows about 360,000 distinct CDR3 sequences, roughly 14% of them singletons. Germline V gene sequence: CDR1 SGDLS, CDR2 YYNGEE. V lost 1 base to trimming and J lost 5 bases, with 11 bases between them. The length of the CDR3 is 14 residues. The sequence derives from a human donor who donated a stem cell graft to a child with Fanconi anemia. The material sequenced was PBMCs, taken from the stem cell graft. The gene calls are TRBV9 and TRBJ2-3; D possibly corresponds to TRBD2 (6 bases). As DNA, the CDR3 is TGTGCCAGCAGCGTAAGTGGCGGGGAAGATACGCAGTATTTT. This translates into CASSVSGGEDTQYF.